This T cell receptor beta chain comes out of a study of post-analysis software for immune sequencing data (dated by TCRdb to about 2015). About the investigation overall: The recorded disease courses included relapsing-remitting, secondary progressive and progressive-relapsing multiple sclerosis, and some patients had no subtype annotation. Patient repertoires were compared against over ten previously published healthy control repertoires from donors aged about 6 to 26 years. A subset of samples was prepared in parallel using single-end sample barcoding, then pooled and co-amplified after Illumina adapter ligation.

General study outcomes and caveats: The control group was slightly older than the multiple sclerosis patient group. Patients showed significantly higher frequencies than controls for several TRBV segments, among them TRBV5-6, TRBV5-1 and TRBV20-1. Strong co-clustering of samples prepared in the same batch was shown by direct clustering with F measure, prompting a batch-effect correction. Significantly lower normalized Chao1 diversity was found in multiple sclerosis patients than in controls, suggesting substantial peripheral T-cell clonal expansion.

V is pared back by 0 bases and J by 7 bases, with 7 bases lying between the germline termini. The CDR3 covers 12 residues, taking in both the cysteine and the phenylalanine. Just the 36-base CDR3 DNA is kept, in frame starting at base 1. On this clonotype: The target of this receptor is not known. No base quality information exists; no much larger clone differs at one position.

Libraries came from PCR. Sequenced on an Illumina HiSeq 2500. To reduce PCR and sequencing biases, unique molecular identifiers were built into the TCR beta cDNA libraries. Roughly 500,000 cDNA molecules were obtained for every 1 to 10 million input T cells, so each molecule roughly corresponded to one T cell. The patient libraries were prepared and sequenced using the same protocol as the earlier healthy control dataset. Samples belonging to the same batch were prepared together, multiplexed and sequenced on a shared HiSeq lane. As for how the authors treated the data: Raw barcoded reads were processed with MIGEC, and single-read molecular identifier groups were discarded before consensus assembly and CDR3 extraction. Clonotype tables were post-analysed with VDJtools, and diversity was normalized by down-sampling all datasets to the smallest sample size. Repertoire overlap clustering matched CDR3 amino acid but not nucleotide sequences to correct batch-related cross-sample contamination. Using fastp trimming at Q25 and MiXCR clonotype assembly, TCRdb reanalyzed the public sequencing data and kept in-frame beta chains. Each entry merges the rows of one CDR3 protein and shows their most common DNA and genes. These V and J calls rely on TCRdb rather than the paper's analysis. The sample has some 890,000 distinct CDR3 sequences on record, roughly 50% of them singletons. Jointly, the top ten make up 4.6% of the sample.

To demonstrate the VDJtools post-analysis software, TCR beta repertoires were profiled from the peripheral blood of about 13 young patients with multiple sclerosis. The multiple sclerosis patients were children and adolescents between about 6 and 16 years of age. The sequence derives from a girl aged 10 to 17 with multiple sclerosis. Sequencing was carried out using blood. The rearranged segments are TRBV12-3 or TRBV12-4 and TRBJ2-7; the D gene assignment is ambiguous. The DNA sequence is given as TGTGCCAGCAGTTTAGCTAGGGCGGAGCAGTACTTC. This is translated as CASSLARAEQYF.